This is a list of T cell receptor beta chains from one sample in a study of cytomegalovirus exposure and HLA in healthy donors. Only in-frame clones appear in the TCRdb table, and some are missing; sequencing was by immunoSEQ multiplex PCR. The sample carries approximately 97,000 clones, over 80% recorded once. The sequencing input was PBMCs. Every receptor here comes from a man aged 35-49 years in good health and CMV-seronegative. Both conserved end residues are part of each CDR3. The D gene is left open where the match is weak. Clone size is stated in some rows and not others, as once, few, many or a class when expanded.

abundance: .
v_gene: TRBV27
d_gene: TRBD2
j_gene: TRBJ2-1
len: 16
CDR3aa: CASSLLAGGPVGEQFF
CDR3nt: TGTGCCAGCAGTCTACTAGCGGGGGGGCCTGTGGGTGAGCAGTTCTTC

abundance: .
v_gene: TRBV5-4
d_gene: .
j_gene: TRBJ1-2
len: 17
CDR3aa: CASTSTDRDTSNYGYTF
CDR3nt: TGTGCCAGCACCTCTACCGACCGGGACACTTCTAACTATGGCTACACCTTC

abundance: .
v_gene: TRBV5-1
d_gene: .
j_gene: TRBJ2-1
len: 15
CDR3aa: CASSSRTSSYNEQFF
CDR3nt: TGCGCCAGCAGCTCTCGAACCAGCTCCTACAATGAGCAGTTCTTC

abundance: .
v_gene: TRBV9
d_gene: TRBD2
j_gene: TRBJ2-2
len: 18
CDR3aa: CASSPVLAGGRGTGELFF
CDR3nt: TGTGCCAGCAGCCCGGTACTAGCGGGGGGACGCGGCACCGGGGAGCTGTTTTTT

abundance: .
v_gene: TRBV5-1
d_gene: TRBD2
j_gene: TRBJ2-7
len: 17
CDR3aa: CASSLGLAGVTSYEQYF
CDR3nt: TGCGCCAGCAGCTTGGGACTAGCGGGGGTCACCTCCTACGAGCAGTACTTC

abundance: .
v_gene: TRBV2
d_gene: .
j_gene: TRBJ2-2
len: 13
CDR3aa: CASSTSTTGELFF
CDR3nt: TGTGCCAGCAGCACAAGTACCACCGGGGAGCTGTTTTTT

abundance: .
v_gene: TRBV7-7
d_gene: .
j_gene: TRBJ2-3
len: 13
CDR3aa: CASSLDRTDTQYF
CDR3nt: TGTGCTAGCAGCTTAGACAGGACAGATACGCAGTATTTT

abundance: .
v_gene: TRBV6-5
d_gene: .
j_gene: TRBJ1-5
len: 14
CDR3aa: CASSGHYSNQPQHF
CDR3nt: TGTGCCAGCAGCGGCCACTATAGCAATCAGCCCCAGCATTTT

abundance: .
v_gene: TRBV4-1
d_gene: .
j_gene: TRBJ2-1
len: 15
CDR3aa: CASSHRDSHGNEQFF
CDR3nt: TGCGCCAGCAGTCACCGGGACTCCCATGGGAATGAGCAGTTCTTC

abundance: .
v_gene: TRBV4-1
d_gene: TRBD2
j_gene: TRBJ2-5
len: 18
CDR3aa: CASSQEPPGLASQETQYF
CDR3nt: TGCGCCAGCAGCCAAGAACCCCCGGGACTAGCGAGCCAAGAGACCCAGTACTTC

abundance: .
v_gene: TRBV5-1
d_gene: .
j_gene: TRBJ2-5
len: 11
CDR3aa: CASSDTETQYF
CDR3nt: TGCGCCAGCAGCGACACGGAGACCCAGTACTTC

abundance: .
v_gene: TRBV5-1
d_gene: TRBD2
j_gene: TRBJ2-3
len: 17
CDR3aa: CASSSGTSGGWGDTQYF
CDR3nt: TGCGCCAGCAGCTCCGGGACTAGCGGGGGATGGGGAGATACGCAGTATTTT

abundance: .
v_gene: TRBV19
d_gene: TRBD1
j_gene: TRBJ2-7
len: 15
CDR3aa: CASSTSGTGGYEQYF
CDR3nt: TGTGCCAGTAGTACTTCCGGGACAGGGGGCTACGAGCAGTACTTC

abundance: .
v_gene: TRBV9
d_gene: .
j_gene: TRBJ1-2
len: 16
CDR3aa: CASSGPSRGPTYGYTF
CDR3nt: TGTGCCAGCAGCGGACCGAGCAGGGGTCCTACCTATGGCTACACCTTC

abundance: .
v_gene: TRBV18
d_gene: TRBD1
j_gene: TRBJ1-1
len: 14
CDR3aa: CASSLRTGGSEAFF
CDR3nt: TGTGCCAGCTCACTACGGACAGGGGGATCTGAAGCTTTCTTT

abundance: .
v_gene: TRBV7-9
d_gene: TRBD1
j_gene: TRBJ2-5
len: 13
CDR3aa: CASSWDRAKTQYF
CDR3nt: TGTGCCAGCAGCTGGGACAGGGCGAAGACCCAGTACTTC

abundance: .
v_gene: TRBV9
d_gene: TRBD1
j_gene: TRBJ2-7
len: 15
CDR3aa: CASSVPDRNSYEQYF
CDR3nt: TGTGCCAGCAGCGTACCGGACAGGAACTCCTACGAGCAGTACTTC

abundance: .
v_gene: TRBV19
d_gene: .
j_gene: TRBJ1-2
len: 14
CDR3aa: CASSIVETAHRYTF
CDR3nt: TGTGCCAGTAGTATAGTTGAGACAGCACACCGCTACACCTTC

abundance: .
v_gene: TRBV15
d_gene: .
j_gene: TRBJ2-7
len: 15
CDR3aa: CATSRGGGGNYEQYF
CDR3nt: TGTGCCACCAGCAGAGGGGGAGGTGGAAACTACGAGCAGTACTTC

abundance: once
v_gene: TRBV29-1
d_gene: TRBD2
j_gene: TRBJ2-5
len: 14
CDR3aa: CSVVAGVIQETQYF
CDR3nt: TGCAGCGTTGTCGCGGGGGTGATTCAAGAGACCCAGTACTTC

abundance: .
v_gene: TRBV6-4
d_gene: .
j_gene: TRBJ2-7
len: 15
CDR3aa: CASRAQVPYPYEQYF
CDR3nt: TGTGCCAGCAGGGCGCAGGTTCCGTACCCCTACGAGCAGTACTTC

abundance: .
v_gene: TRBV5-6
d_gene: .
j_gene: TRBJ2-7
len: 15
CDR3aa: CASSFPGYPGNEQYF
CDR3nt: TGTGCCAGCAGCTTCCCAGGGTACCCTGGGAACGAGCAGTACTTC

abundance: .
v_gene: TRBV15
d_gene: .
j_gene: TRBJ1-6
len: 13
CDR3aa: CATSRDRNSPLHF
CDR3nt: TGTGCCACCAGCAGAGACAGGAATTCACCCCTCCACTTT

abundance: .
v_gene: TRBV6-4
d_gene: TRBD2
j_gene: TRBJ2-3
len: 14
CDR3aa: CASRRTSETDTQYF
CDR3nt: TGTGCCAGCCGTCGGACTAGTGAGACAGATACGCAGTATTTT

abundance: .
v_gene: TRBV14
d_gene: TRBD2
j_gene: TRBJ2-1
len: 17
CDR3aa: CASSQDRLAGGPHEQFF
CDR3nt: TGTGCCAGCAGCCAAGATCGGCTAGCGGGGGGGCCCCATGAGCAGTTCTTC

abundance: few
v_gene: TRBV6-5
d_gene: .
j_gene: TRBJ2-5
len: 15
CDR3aa: CASSYDGTRQETQYF
CDR3nt: TGTGCCAGCAGTTACGACGGGACAAGACAAGAGACCCAGTACTTC

abundance: .
v_gene: TRBV2
d_gene: TRBD1
j_gene: TRBJ1-6
len: 14
CDR3aa: CASSLDRGYSPLHF
CDR3nt: TGTGCCAGCAGTTTGGACAGGGGTTATTCACCCCTCCACTTT

abundance: once
v_gene: TRBV11-2
d_gene: TRBD1
j_gene: TRBJ2-7
len: 15
CDR3aa: CASSPGQGYPYEQYF
CDR3nt: TGTGCCAGCAGCCCTGGACAGGGGTACCCCTACGAGCAGTACTTC

abundance: .
v_gene: TRBV7-8
d_gene: .
j_gene: TRBJ2-7
len: 13
CDR3aa: CASSFDTLYEQYF
CDR3nt: TGTGCCAGCAGCTTTGACACGCTCTACGAGCAGTACTTC

abundance: .
v_gene: TRBV7-8
d_gene: TRBD1
j_gene: TRBJ2-3
len: 17
CDR3aa: CASSLGDRHFFTDTQYF
CDR3nt: TGTGCCAGCAGCTTAGGGGACAGACACTTTTTCACAGATACGCAGTATTTT

abundance: .
v_gene: TRBV28
d_gene: TRBD1
j_gene: TRBJ2-3
len: 14
CDR3aa: CASSLGQITDTQYF
CDR3nt: TGTGCCAGCAGTTTGGGACAGATCACAGATACGCAGTATTTT

abundance: .
v_gene: TRBV19
d_gene: .
j_gene: TRBJ2-2
len: 15
CDR3aa: CASSKEGHRAGELFF
CDR3nt: TGTGCCAGTAGTAAAGAGGGACACCGTGCCGGGGAGCTGTTTTTT

abundance: .
v_gene: TRBV19
d_gene: .
j_gene: TRBJ1-5
len: 12
CDR3aa: CASSIMSGPQHF
CDR3nt: TGTGCCAGTAGTATTATGTCGGGGCCCCAGCATTTT

abundance: .
v_gene: TRBV7-3
d_gene: .
j_gene: TRBJ1-2
len: 15
CDR3aa: CASSLSGGADYGYTF
CDR3nt: TGTGCCAGCAGCTTAAGTGGCGGGGCGGACTATGGCTACACCTTC

abundance: .
v_gene: TRBV7-2
d_gene: .
j_gene: TRBJ2-2
len: 16
CDR3aa: CASSLSPPVNTGELFF
CDR3nt: TGTGCCAGCAGCTTAAGCCCTCCTGTAAACACCGGGGAGCTGTTTTTT

abundance: .
v_gene: TRBV7-2
d_gene: TRBD2
j_gene: TRBJ2-1
len: 16
CDR3aa: CASSWTSGGSYNEQFF
CDR3nt: TGTGCCAGCAGCTGGACTAGCGGGGGCTCCTACAATGAGCAGTTCTTC

abundance: .
v_gene: TRBV19
d_gene: TRBD1
j_gene: TRBJ1-5
len: 19
CDR3aa: CASSMRRWTGRYSNQPQHF
CDR3nt: TGTGCCAGTAGTATGCGTCGGTGGACAGGGAGGTATAGCAATCAGCCCCAGCATTTT

abundance: .
v_gene: TRBV10-3
d_gene: .
j_gene: TRBJ2-2
len: 15
CDR3aa: CAISDTGSNTGELFF
CDR3nt: TGTGCCATCAGTGACACAGGGTCGAACACCGGGGAGCTGTTTTTT

abundance: .
v_gene: TRBV6-5
d_gene: .
j_gene: TRBJ1-4
len: 13
CDR3aa: CASSSLRNEKLFF
CDR3nt: TGTGCCAGCAGTTCTCTGCGGAATGAAAAACTGTTTTTT

abundance: .
v_gene: TRBV27
d_gene: TRBD1
j_gene: TRBJ2-7
len: 16
CDR3aa: CASSPMGQGARREQYF
CDR3nt: TGTGCCAGCAGTCCGATGGGACAGGGGGCTCGAAGGGAGCAGTACTTC

abundance: few
v_gene: TRBV11-2
d_gene: .
j_gene: TRBJ1-2
len: 17
CDR3aa: CASSLVGSAGAHYGYTF
CDR3nt: TGTGCCAGCAGCTTAGTGGGTTCGGCAGGGGCTCACTATGGCTACACCTTC

abundance: .
v_gene: TRBV5-1
d_gene: .
j_gene: TRBJ2-1
len: 15
CDR3aa: CASSPTQTGYNEQFF
CDR3nt: TGCGCCAGCAGCCCGACCCAAACAGGATACAATGAGCAGTTCTTC

abundance: .
v_gene: TRBV2
d_gene: .
j_gene: TRBJ1-6
len: 14
CDR3aa: CVQLRSSYNSPLHF
CDR3nt: TGTGTCCAGCTGAGGAGCTCCTATAATTCACCCCTCCACTTT

abundance: .
v_gene: TRBV19
d_gene: .
j_gene: TRBJ1-1
len: 15
CDR3aa: CASSIGRGSNTEAFF
CDR3nt: TGTGCCAGTAGTATAGGGAGAGGGTCGAACACTGAAGCTTTCTTT

abundance: few
v_gene: TRBV2
d_gene: TRBD1
j_gene: TRBJ2-5
len: 14
CDR3aa: CASARDRGEETQYF
CDR3nt: TGTGCCAGCGCGCGCGACAGGGGCGAAGAGACCCAGTACTTC

abundance: .
v_gene: TRBV5-1
d_gene: .
j_gene: TRBJ2-5
len: 13
CDR3aa: CASSWHSQETQYF
CDR3nt: TGCGCCAGCAGCTGGCACAGCCAAGAGACCCAGTACTTC

abundance: .
v_gene: TRBV5-5
d_gene: .
j_gene: TRBJ1-2
len: 12
CDR3aa: CATHLGGDGYTF
CDR3nt: TGTGCCACCCATCTCGGGGGGGACGGCTACACCTTC

abundance: .
v_gene: TRBV6-5
d_gene: .
j_gene: TRBJ1-4
len: 14
CDR3aa: CASSYSFGNEKLFF
CDR3nt: TGTGCCAGCAGTTACTCGTTCGGGAACGAAAAACTGTTTTTT

abundance: .
v_gene: TRBV16
d_gene: TRBD1
j_gene: TRBJ1-2
len: 14
CDR3aa: CASSQSGQGHDYTF
CDR3nt: TGTGCCAGCAGCCAATCAGGACAGGGTCATGACTACACCTTC

abundance: .
v_gene: TRBV5-1
d_gene: .
j_gene: TRBJ1-2
len: 15
CDR3aa: CASGASATGVGGYTF
CDR3nt: TGCGCCAGCGGGGCGTCCGCGACAGGTGTTGGGGGCTACACCTTC

abundance: .
v_gene: TRBV9
d_gene: TRBD2
j_gene: TRBJ2-1
len: 15
CDR3aa: CASSERGGSIHEQFF
CDR3nt: TGTGCCAGCAGCGAGCGGGGGGGCTCTATCCATGAGCAGTTCTTC

abundance: .
v_gene: TRBV5-4
d_gene: TRBD1
j_gene: TRBJ2-1
len: 15
CDR3aa: CASSLGTGSYNEQFF
CDR3nt: TGTGCCAGCAGCTTGGGGACAGGGTCCTACAATGAGCAGTTCTTC

abundance: .
v_gene: TRBV7-8
d_gene: .
j_gene: TRBJ2-5
len: 14
CDR3aa: CASSSDSWGETQYF
CDR3nt: TGTGCCAGCAGCTCCGACAGCTGGGGCGAGACCCAGTACTTC

abundance: .
v_gene: TRBV4-3
d_gene: .
j_gene: TRBJ1-2
len: 15
CDR3aa: CASSQAAAGLYGYTF
CDR3nt: TGCGCCAGCAGCCAGGCTGCAGCAGGCCTCTATGGCTACACCTTC

abundance: once
v_gene: TRBV19
d_gene: .
j_gene: TRBJ1-5
len: 14
CDR3aa: CASKGREWNQPQHF
CDR3nt: TGTGCCAGTAAGGGGAGGGAGTGGAATCAGCCCCAGCATTTT

abundance: few
v_gene: TRBV11-2
d_gene: .
j_gene: TRBJ2-7
len: 17
CDR3aa: CASSSAGEQGSTYEQYF
CDR3nt: TGTGCCAGCAGCTCGGCCGGCGAACAGGGATCCACCTACGAGCAGTACTTC

abundance: .
v_gene: TRBV11-2
d_gene: .
j_gene: TRBJ2-5
len: 13
CDR3aa: CASSGDWQETQYF
CDR3nt: TGTGCCAGCAGCGGAGACTGGCAAGAGACCCAGTACTTC

abundance: few
v_gene: TRBV6-4
d_gene: TRBD2
j_gene: TRBJ2-3
len: 15
CDR3aa: CASSDFGGAADTQYF
CDR3nt: TGTGCCAGCAGTGACTTCGGGGGGGCAGCAGATACGCAGTATTTT

abundance: .
v_gene: TRBV29-1
d_gene: .
j_gene: TRBJ2-7
len: 11
CDR3aa: CSVVWGNEQYF
CDR3nt: TGCAGCGTTGTCTGGGGCAACGAGCAGTACTTC

abundance: .
v_gene: TRBV5-1
d_gene: TRBD2
j_gene: TRBJ2-1
len: 16
CDR3aa: CASSFVGTNSYNEQFF
CDR3nt: TGCGCCAGCAGCTTCGTAGGGACTAACTCCTACAATGAGCAGTTCTTC